Listed here are 16 T cell receptor beta chains from one sample, sequenced in a study of blood T cell repertoires in COVID-19. TCRdb keeps only in-frame clones here, not all; method: immunoSEQ multiplex PCR. The sample carries nearly 200,000 clones, roughly 81% recorded once. What was sequenced was peripheral blood. These receptors were obtained from a woman in her 70s with active or convalescent COVID-19.

The V call is TRBV5-1, the J call TRBJ2-2, with D perhaps matching TRBD2 (6 bases). From germline, CDR1 is SGHRS and CDR2 YFSETQ. This CDR3 spans 14 amino acids. Trimming took off 4 bases at V and 2 bases at J, with 9 bases between the two ends. CDR3 coding DNA: TGCGCCAGCAGCGCGGGACTTAACACCGGGGAGCTGTTTTTT. Its protein product is CASSAGLNTGELFF.

The chain combines TRBV28 with TRBJ2-7, with D perhaps TRBD2 (5 bases). This CDR3 is built from 21 residues. V was pared by 3 bases and J by 5 bases, with 35 bases between. Germline assignment: CDR1 MDHEN and CDR2 SYDVKM. As DNA, the CDR3 is TGTGCCAGCAGTTTGGCCCCTAGTAGGATGGGAGTTCGGGGAGTACGGCACGAGCAGTACTTC. This codes for CASSLAPSRMGVRGVRHEQYF.

This clone has only one observation. CDR3 in amino acids: CASSEGGGSQPQHF. The CDR3 DNA follows: TGTGCCAGTAGTGAGGGGGGGGGAAGTCAGCCCCAGCATTTT. The rearrangement links TRBV19 to TRBJ1-5, with D tentatively TRBD1 (6 bases). Deletions cut 5 bases from V and 6 bases from J, with 14 bases between. The length of the CDR3 is 14 residues. Per the germline V gene, CDR1 is LNHDA and CDR2 is SQIVND (reference sequence).

The rearrangement links TRBV18 to TRBJ1-2; 10 positions agree with TRBD1. The CDR3 totals 16 residues. Germline-derived CDR1 and CDR2 are KGHSH and LQKENI. V trimming: 3 bases; J trimming: 8 bases; junction bases outside the gene matches: 12. The CDR3 loop reads CASSPAGTGEGGGYTF. The DNA for the CDR3 is TGTGCCAGCTCACCCGCCGGGACAGGGGAAGGAGGGGGCTACACCTTC.

The rearrangement links TRBV4-1 to TRBJ2-1, with TRBD2 matching over 14 bases. The length of the CDR3 is 18 residues. In germline, CDR1 is MGHRA, CDR2 YSYEKL. V trimming: 3 bases; J trimming: 5 bases; junction bases outside the gene matches: 9. CDR3 in DNA: TGCGCCAGCAGCCAGGGACTAGCGGGAGTTACCCTGGACAATGAGCAGTTCTTC. Its translation is CASSQGLAGVTLDNEQFF.

V usage is TRBV28 and J usage is TRBJ2-5, with 10 bases identical to TRBD2. This CDR3 has 14 residues. The germline gives CDR1 MDHEN, CDR2 SYDVKM. The junction had 4 bases not matched to a gene; V was cut back by 6 bases and J by 3 bases. CDR3 in amino acids: CASSILAGEETQYF. The CDR3, as DNA: TGTGCCAGCAGCATTCTAGCGGGAGAAGAGACCCAGTACTTC.

The rearrangement joins TRBV5-6 to TRBJ2-1; D not certain. This CDR3 has 15 residues. The V end was cut by 2 bases, the J end by 8 bases, with 17 bases between. Germline CDR1 is SGHDT and CDR2 is YYEEEE. For the CDR3, the DNA is TGTGCCAGCAGCTTCCGGCCGAGCCTGCAGGATGAGCAGTTCTTC. Encoded protein: CASSFRPSLQDEQFF.

The chain carries TRBV12-3 or TRBV12-4 and TRBJ1-1; D remains ambiguous. The CDR3 covers 13 residues. V was cut by 6 bases and J by 0 bases, with 8 bases left in between. CDR3 DNA sequence: TGTGCCAGCAGCAGGACTATGAACACTGAAGCTTTCTTT. Residues: CASSRTMNTEAFF.

The chain has TRBV5-1 and TRBJ2-1, with TRBD2 matching over 8 bases. The CDR3 extends over 15 amino acids. V shed 2 bases, J shed 8 bases, and the junction held 9 bases outside the gene matches. Germline CDR1 is SGHRS and CDR2 is YFSETQ. CDR3 nucleotide sequence: TGCGCCAGCAGCTTAGCGCTAGCGGGTAACTATGAGCAGTTCTTC. Amino acids: CASSLALAGNYEQFF.

The rearrangement uses TRBV7-3 and TRBJ2-7; maybe TRBD2 (5 bases). Trimming stripped 5 bases from V and 7 bases from J, with 15 bases between. The germline gives CDR1 SGHTA, CDR2 FQGTGA. This CDR3 is built from 13 residues. The CDR3 DNA reads TGTGCCAGCAGCGACCGAGGGTTCGAAGAGCAGTACTTC. Amino acid sequence: CASSDRGFEEQYF.

The CDR3 protein is CASSFLPTSEKETQYF. The DNA for the CDR3 is TGTGCCAGCAGTTTCCTCCCGACTAGCGAGAAAGAGACCCAGTACTTC. The V gene is TRBV28, the J gene TRBJ2-5, with TRBD2 identical over 8 bases. Germline V CDR1 and CDR2: MDHEN, SYDVKM. The CDR3 is 16 amino acids. Losses at the gene ends were 3 bases for V and 3 bases for J; bases not matched to a gene: 9.

CDR3 protein: CASSLVQGQGTQYF. CDR3 nucleotide sequence: TGTGCCAGCAGCTTAGTCCAAGGCCAGGGGACCCAGTACTTC. The chain carries TRBV11-1 and TRBJ2-5, with TRBD1 as a possible D gene (5 bases). The V gene lost 1 base and the J gene lost 7 bases, with 13 bases spanning the gap. This CDR3 spans 14 amino acids. Germline lookup yields CDR1 SGHAT and CDR2 FQDESV (reference sequence).

This sequence joins TRBV5-1 and TRBJ1-2; D is uncertain. Germline assignment: CDR1 SGHRS and CDR2 YFSETQ. The CDR3 totals 15 residues. V was shortened by 0 bases and J by 4 bases, with 13 bases between the two germline ends. The CDR3, as DNA: TGCGCCAGCAGCTTGGGAGACAACTTGGGCTATGGCTACACCTTC. It encodes CASSLGDNLGYGYTF.

Here the CDR3 DNA reads TGTGCCAGCAGTCTAGGTCCCCCCATCTTCTCCTACGAGCAGTACTTC. It is translated as CASSLGPPIFSYEQYF. The rearrangement links TRBV27 to TRBJ2-7; D call uncertain. Germline loops: CDR1 MNHEY, CDR2 SMNVEV (reference sequence). Trimming removed 5 bases at V and 0 bases at J, with 17 bases between. The CDR3 runs 16 residues.

This clone was observed a handful of times. The rearrangement joins TRBV24-1 to TRBJ2-3, with a weak D call TRBD1 (6 bases). CDR3 size: 17 residues. CDR1 and CDR2 (germline): KGHDR, SFDVKD. With 7 bases removed from V and 2 bases from J, the gap between germline ends came to 21 bases. CDR3 bases: TGTGCCACCAGGGCCCGGGACACCCACGTGCCCACAGATACGCAGTATTTT. This sequence encodes CATRARDTHVPTDTQYF.

This rearrangement joins TRBV19 to TRBJ1-1; perhaps TRBD1 as D (5 bases). The V gene lost 2 bases and the J gene lost 1 base, with 11 bases spanning the gap. The CDR3 sequence is 15 residues long. Germline CDR1 and CDR2: LNHDA and SQIVND (reference sequence). CDR3 coding DNA: TGTGCCAGTAGTATAAGGTGGGGCCGGAACACTGAAGCTTTCTTT. Protein sequence: CASSIRWGRNTEAFF.